Following are 30 T cell receptor beta chains from one sample sequenced in a study of T-cell memory formation after mild COVID-19. TCRdb independently ran MiXCR on the 5' RACE reads; one entry per CDR3 protein. The data contain just over 400,000 distinct CDR3 sequences, about 25% of them singletons. Sequenced: PBMCs or a T cell subset sorted from them (not recorded which). These receptors all come from an adult woman who had mild COVID-19 (a few samples of this study predate the infection). Cell type and time point are not known.

CDR3 sequence: CSVEGAGGGYTF. The CDR3 DNA reads TGCAGCGTTGAAGGGGCGGGAGGAGGCTACACCTTC. The chain links TRBV29-1 to TRBJ1-2, with D hard to call. The CDR3 sequence is 12 residues long. V was pared by 1 base and J by 8 bases, with 11 bases between. CDR1 and CDR2 (germline): SQVTM, ANQGSEA.

A few counts support this clonotype. The J gene is TRBJ2-1, the V gene TRBV24-1; D not certain. The germline V gene has CDR1 KGHDR and CDR2 SFDVKD. The V end lost 4 bases, the J end lost 6 bases, and 15 bases lay between the germline ends. The CDR3 is 15 residues long. Here the CDR3 DNA reads TGTGCCACCAGTGACCATTCCGACCCCTCCAATGAGCAGTTCTTC. Translation gives CATSDHSDPSNEQFF.

This clonotype was seen only a few times. This chain joins TRBV20-1 and TRBJ2-5, with 7 positions matching TRBD2. The V segment lost 3 bases and the J segment 4 bases; nucleotides outside the gene matches: 5. Per the germline V gene, CDR1 is DFQATT and CDR2 is SNEGSKA (reference sequence). The CDR3 has 13 amino acids. CDR3 in amino acids: CSASFAGVETQYF. CDR3 in DNA: TGCAGTGCTAGTTTTGCGGGGGTAGAGACCCAGTACTTC.

The chain joins TRBV12-3 or TRBV12-4 to TRBJ2-7; 7 bases are a match to TRBD2. V was clipped by 2 bases and J by 6 bases; unmatched bases: 4. This CDR3 has 13 residues. The DNA of the CDR3 is TGTGCCAGCAGTTTATTTGGGGAGGGCGAGCAGTACTTC. Encoded protein: CASSLFGEGEQYF.

The J gene is TRBJ1-5, the V gene TRBV7-9, with 11 bases aligning to TRBD1. This CDR3 is built from 15 residues. Germline V CDR1 and CDR2: SEHNR, FQNEAQ (reference sequence). With 3 bases clipped from V and 7 bases from J, the junction kept 5 bases outside the gene matches. CDR3 coding DNA: TGTGCCAGCAGCTTGGGGACAGGGGGGTTCCAGCCCCAGCATTTT. It encodes CASSLGTGGFQPQHF.

Only a few counts were recorded for this clonotype. J is TRBJ2-3 and V is TRBV7-9; D not certain. This CDR3 contains 13 residues. CDR1 and CDR2 from the germline V gene are SEHNR and FQNEAQ (reference sequence). V gave up 3 bases and J gave up 6 bases, with 10 bases separating them. CDR3 sequence (DNA): TGTGCCAGCAGCTTTGGTACCTCGGATACGCAGTATTTT. Translation: CASSFGTSDTQYF.

Remarks on this clonotype: At one end the junction does not follow the germline gene, possibly because of a read error. The chain employs TRBV5-1 and TRBJ2-1, with 7 bases fitting TRBD1. This CDR3 comprises 16 residues. Germline values: CDR1 SGHRS, CDR2 YFSETQ. The CDR3 sequence is CASSPTTGTEYNEKFF. The CDR3 DNA reads as TGCGCCAGCAGCCCAACTACCGGGACAGAGTACAATGAGAAGTTCTTC.

The rearrangement links TRBV12-3 or TRBV12-4 to TRBJ2-1, with D perhaps matching TRBD2 (5 bases). This CDR3 contains 12 residues. Trimming left V 6 bases short and J 7 bases short, with 10 bases between. In nucleotides, the CDR3 is TGTGCCAGCAGGGGCCCGGGGAATGAGCAGTTCTTC. Protein: CASRGPGNEQFF.

This clonotype was counted only a few times. The chain combines TRBV7-9 with TRBJ1-1, with D maybe TRBD1 (5 bases). Trimming left V 5 bases short and J 4 bases short, with 17 bases between. This CDR3 is built from 15 residues. Germline V gene lookup returns CDR1 SEHNR and CDR2 FQNEAQ (reference sequence). The CDR3 DNA reads TGTGCCAGCAGCCCAGTCGCGCAGGGACCCACTGAAGCTTTCTTT. This codes for CASSPVAQGPTEAFF.

The chain couples TRBV18 to TRBJ2-5; 7 nucleotides agree with TRBD1. The germline CDR1 and CDR2 sequences are KGHSH and LQKENI. With 3 bases clipped from V and 5 bases from J, the junction kept 9 bases outside the gene matches. This CDR3 is built from 15 residues. CDR3 coding DNA: TGTGCCAGCTCACCTACAGGGGATGTACGTGAGACCCAGTACTTC. Protein product: CASSPTGDVRETQYF.

This rearrangement joins TRBV9 to TRBJ2-1, with 7 bases lining up with TRBD1. Losses at the gene ends were 0 bases for V and 4 bases for J; bases not matched to a gene: 4. Germline lookup yields CDR1 SGDLS and CDR2 YYNGEE. This CDR3 spans 15 amino acids. The CDR3, as DNA: TGTGCCAGCAGCGTAGGCTTACAGGGGTACAATGAGCAGTTCTTC. This encodes CASSVGLQGYNEQFF.

V gene TRBV20-1 combines with J gene TRBJ2-5; D not certain. Germline assignment: CDR1 DFQATT and CDR2 SNEGSKA (reference sequence). CDR3 length: 12 residues. Trimming removed 0 bases from V and 5 bases from J, with 7 bases in between. CDR3 sequence (DNA): TGCAGTGCTAGAGACGGTGAGGAGACCCAGTACTTC. Translating gives CSARDGEETQYF.

The chain carries TRBV12-3 or TRBV12-4 and TRBJ2-5; D may correspond to TRBD1 or TRBD2 (6 bases each). The V and J ends lost 5 bases and 4 bases respectively, with 14 bases between them. This CDR3 has 14 residues. As DNA, the CDR3 is TGTGCCAGCAGTCGGCGCCGGGGGCCAGAGACCCAGTACTTC. As protein: CASSRRRGPETQYF.

The chain combines TRBV5-5 with TRBJ2-5; either TRBD1 or TRBD2 may supply D (6 bases each). Per germline, CDR1 SGHKS and CDR2 YYEKEE (reference sequence). The length of the CDR3 is 14 residues. V dropped 4 bases and J dropped 4 bases, with 14 bases sitting between them. Written as DNA, the CDR3 is TGTGCCAGCAGCAACTATCCGGGGGCAGAGACCCAGTACTTC. Its protein is CASSNYPGAETQYF.

The chain links TRBV11-2 to TRBJ2-1; D not certain. V was pared by 5 bases and J by 8 bases, with 13 bases between. Germline lookup yields CDR1 SGHAT and CDR2 FQNNGV. This CDR3 contains 13 residues. The CDR3 nucleotides read TGTGCCAGCAGCCCCAATGGGGTGGATGAGCAGTTCTTC. It encodes CASSPNGVDEQFF.

In its sample, this clonotype was seen a few times. V gene TRBV9 combines with J gene TRBJ1-5; D not resolved. Germline V gene sequence: CDR1 SGDLS, CDR2 YYNGEE. Trimming removed 0 bases from V and 1 base from J, with 8 bases in between. The CDR3 has 15 residues. This chain's CDR3 is CASSVGSTSNQPQHF. The DNA for the CDR3 is TGTGCCAGCAGCGTAGGATCAACAAGCAATCAGCCCCAGCATTTT.

J is TRBJ2-1 and V is TRBV7-2; TRBD2 aligns across 15 bases. This CDR3 region has 17 residues. Per germline, CDR1 SGHTA and CDR2 FQGNSA. With 7 bases clipped from V and 8 bases from J, the junction kept 12 bases outside the gene matches. The CDR3 loop reads CASNSPRGTSGRYEQFF. CDR3 DNA sequence: TGTGCCAGCAACTCCCCCCGGGGGACTAGCGGGAGGTATGAGCAGTTCTTC.

There are a few counts of this clonotype. The chain has TRBV20-1 and TRBJ2-1, with D hard to call. Germline values: CDR1 DFQATT, CDR2 SNEGSKA (reference sequence). V lost 3 bases, J lost 9 bases, and 15 bases lay in between. This CDR3 region has 13 residues. The CDR3 DNA is TGCAGTGCTAGGCGACCAGTGGGCTTTGAGCAGTTCTTC. It encodes CSARRPVGFEQFF.

This clonotype was observed many times. The J gene is TRBJ2-2, the V gene TRBV5-1; D may be TRBD1 (5 bases). Germline CDR1 reads SGHRS; CDR2 reads YFSETQ. V was trimmed by 0 bases and J by 1 base, leaving 10 bases between them. CDR3 length: 16 amino acids. The CDR3 nucleotides read TGCGCCAGCAGCTTGGATTTCACAGGGAACACCGGGGAGCTGTTTTTT. It yields the protein CASSLDFTGNTGELFF.

This clonotype showed up just a few times. The chain uses TRBV3-1 and TRBJ1-1, with D possibly matching TRBD1 (6 bases). Germline CDR1 reads LGHDT; CDR2 reads YNNKEL (reference sequence). CDR3 length equals 11 residues. V lost 4 bases, J lost 9 bases, and 9 bases lay in between. The CDR3, as DNA: TGTGCCAGCAGCCGAGGGGGTCAAGCTTTCTTT. It translates to CASSRGGQAFF.

The V gene is TRBV18, the J gene TRBJ2-3, with D perhaps TRBD2 (5 bases). The length of the CDR3 is 14 residues. Germline V gene sequence: CDR1 KGHSH, CDR2 LQKENI. Trimming pared 4 bases from V and 2 bases from J, leaving 10 bases between. CDR3 DNA sequence: TGTGCCAGCTCACTGGACTTTTACACAGATACGCAGTATTTT. This sequence encodes CASSLDFYTDTQYF.

The V call is TRBV27, the J call TRBJ1-2, with a tentative D call TRBD1 (5 bases). This CDR3 is 13 amino acids long. Germline V lookup: CDR1 MNHEY, CDR2 SMNVEV (reference sequence). V lost 3 bases and J lost 7, with 12 bases in between. The CDR3, as DNA: TGTGCCAGCAGTTTCGGGACGGATTTTGGCTACACCTTC. Translated, it gives CASSFGTDFGYTF.

This clonotype was seen a handful of times. The V and J genes are TRBV29-1 and TRBJ2-1, with a tentative D call TRBD1 (6 bases). The CDR3 sequence is 15 residues long. Germline V gene sequence: CDR1 SQVTM, CDR2 ANQGSEA. V gave up 5 bases and J gave up 0 bases, with 14 bases separating them. As DNA, the CDR3 is TGCAGCGTTCACGACAGGCTGAGCTCCTACAATGAGCAGTTCTTC. Encoded protein: CSVHDRLSSYNEQFF.

At least ten counts were recorded for this clonotype. V and J are TRBV7-2 and TRBJ2-7; TRBD1 matches at 8 bases. The V segment lost 6 bases and the J segment 3 bases; nucleotides outside the gene matches: 13. Germline CDR1 and CDR2: SGHTA and FQGNSA. The CDR3 contains 16 residues. The CDR3 DNA is TGTGCCAGCAGACGACAGACAGGGGAGCTTGGCTACGAGCAGTACTTC. Encoded protein: CASRRQTGELGYEQYF.

This clonotype was seen a few times. This chain connects TRBV7-2 to TRBJ1-5; D ambiguous. This CDR3 comprises 14 residues. V lost 1 base and J lost 1, with 5 bases in between. CDR1 SGHTA and CDR2 FQGNSA come from the germline V gene. CDR3 residues: CASSLGWSNQPQHF. As DNA, the CDR3 is TGTGCCAGCAGCTTAGGCTGGAGCAATCAGCCCCAGCATTTT.

Only a few counts were recorded for this clonotype. V usage is TRBV12-3 or TRBV12-4 and J usage is TRBJ2-5, with 7 positions matching TRBD2. Trimming took 0 bases from V and 7 from J; bases not matched to a gene: 14. This CDR3 comprises 17 residues. Written as DNA, the CDR3 is TGTGCCAGCAGTTTAGCGTGGCAGGGACTAAGATTTTGGACCCAGTACTTC. Translation gives CASSLAWQGLRFWTQYF.

The chain joins TRBV29-1 to TRBJ2-7; D ambiguous. This CDR3 has 11 amino acids. V gave up 5 bases and J gave up 5 bases, with 10 bases separating them. CDR1 and CDR2 (germline): SQVTM, ANQGSEA. The DNA for the CDR3 is TGCAGCGTTCGAGCCGAAAACGAGCAGTACTTC. This codes for CSVRAENEQYF.

The chain employs TRBV20-1 and TRBJ1-1; D remains ambiguous. CDR3 length: 13 amino acids. Trimming shortened V by 0 bases and J by 0 bases, and 5 bases separated the two germline ends. Germline V lookup: CDR1 DFQATT, CDR2 SNEGSKA (reference sequence). CDR3 sequence reads: CSAREVMNTEAFF. In DNA, the CDR3 is TGCAGTGCTAGAGAAGTCATGAACACTGAAGCTTTCTTT.

The gene calls are TRBV20-1 and TRBJ1-6, with TRBD1 identical over 9 bases. V lost 3 bases, J lost 2 bases, and 5 bases stayed unmatched. This CDR3 has 16 residues. The V gene's germline CDR1 is DFQATT and CDR2 SNEGSKA (reference sequence). CDR3 sequence (DNA): TGCAGTGCTAGGGGACAGGGAAAGGCCTATAATTCACCCCTCCACTTT. Protein product: CSARGQGKAYNSPLHF.

This clonotype has only a few counts. The chain carries TRBV20-1 and TRBJ2-7; TRBD2 might be the D (5 bases). Trimming left V 0 bases short and J 0 bases short, with 9 bases between. The CDR3 is made up of 14 amino acids. Germline V gene lookup returns CDR1 DFQATT and CDR2 SNEGSKA (reference sequence). The CDR3 nucleotides read TGCAGTGCTAGAGAGAGGGTTCTCTCCTACGAGCAGTACTTC. This encodes CSARERVLSYEQYF.